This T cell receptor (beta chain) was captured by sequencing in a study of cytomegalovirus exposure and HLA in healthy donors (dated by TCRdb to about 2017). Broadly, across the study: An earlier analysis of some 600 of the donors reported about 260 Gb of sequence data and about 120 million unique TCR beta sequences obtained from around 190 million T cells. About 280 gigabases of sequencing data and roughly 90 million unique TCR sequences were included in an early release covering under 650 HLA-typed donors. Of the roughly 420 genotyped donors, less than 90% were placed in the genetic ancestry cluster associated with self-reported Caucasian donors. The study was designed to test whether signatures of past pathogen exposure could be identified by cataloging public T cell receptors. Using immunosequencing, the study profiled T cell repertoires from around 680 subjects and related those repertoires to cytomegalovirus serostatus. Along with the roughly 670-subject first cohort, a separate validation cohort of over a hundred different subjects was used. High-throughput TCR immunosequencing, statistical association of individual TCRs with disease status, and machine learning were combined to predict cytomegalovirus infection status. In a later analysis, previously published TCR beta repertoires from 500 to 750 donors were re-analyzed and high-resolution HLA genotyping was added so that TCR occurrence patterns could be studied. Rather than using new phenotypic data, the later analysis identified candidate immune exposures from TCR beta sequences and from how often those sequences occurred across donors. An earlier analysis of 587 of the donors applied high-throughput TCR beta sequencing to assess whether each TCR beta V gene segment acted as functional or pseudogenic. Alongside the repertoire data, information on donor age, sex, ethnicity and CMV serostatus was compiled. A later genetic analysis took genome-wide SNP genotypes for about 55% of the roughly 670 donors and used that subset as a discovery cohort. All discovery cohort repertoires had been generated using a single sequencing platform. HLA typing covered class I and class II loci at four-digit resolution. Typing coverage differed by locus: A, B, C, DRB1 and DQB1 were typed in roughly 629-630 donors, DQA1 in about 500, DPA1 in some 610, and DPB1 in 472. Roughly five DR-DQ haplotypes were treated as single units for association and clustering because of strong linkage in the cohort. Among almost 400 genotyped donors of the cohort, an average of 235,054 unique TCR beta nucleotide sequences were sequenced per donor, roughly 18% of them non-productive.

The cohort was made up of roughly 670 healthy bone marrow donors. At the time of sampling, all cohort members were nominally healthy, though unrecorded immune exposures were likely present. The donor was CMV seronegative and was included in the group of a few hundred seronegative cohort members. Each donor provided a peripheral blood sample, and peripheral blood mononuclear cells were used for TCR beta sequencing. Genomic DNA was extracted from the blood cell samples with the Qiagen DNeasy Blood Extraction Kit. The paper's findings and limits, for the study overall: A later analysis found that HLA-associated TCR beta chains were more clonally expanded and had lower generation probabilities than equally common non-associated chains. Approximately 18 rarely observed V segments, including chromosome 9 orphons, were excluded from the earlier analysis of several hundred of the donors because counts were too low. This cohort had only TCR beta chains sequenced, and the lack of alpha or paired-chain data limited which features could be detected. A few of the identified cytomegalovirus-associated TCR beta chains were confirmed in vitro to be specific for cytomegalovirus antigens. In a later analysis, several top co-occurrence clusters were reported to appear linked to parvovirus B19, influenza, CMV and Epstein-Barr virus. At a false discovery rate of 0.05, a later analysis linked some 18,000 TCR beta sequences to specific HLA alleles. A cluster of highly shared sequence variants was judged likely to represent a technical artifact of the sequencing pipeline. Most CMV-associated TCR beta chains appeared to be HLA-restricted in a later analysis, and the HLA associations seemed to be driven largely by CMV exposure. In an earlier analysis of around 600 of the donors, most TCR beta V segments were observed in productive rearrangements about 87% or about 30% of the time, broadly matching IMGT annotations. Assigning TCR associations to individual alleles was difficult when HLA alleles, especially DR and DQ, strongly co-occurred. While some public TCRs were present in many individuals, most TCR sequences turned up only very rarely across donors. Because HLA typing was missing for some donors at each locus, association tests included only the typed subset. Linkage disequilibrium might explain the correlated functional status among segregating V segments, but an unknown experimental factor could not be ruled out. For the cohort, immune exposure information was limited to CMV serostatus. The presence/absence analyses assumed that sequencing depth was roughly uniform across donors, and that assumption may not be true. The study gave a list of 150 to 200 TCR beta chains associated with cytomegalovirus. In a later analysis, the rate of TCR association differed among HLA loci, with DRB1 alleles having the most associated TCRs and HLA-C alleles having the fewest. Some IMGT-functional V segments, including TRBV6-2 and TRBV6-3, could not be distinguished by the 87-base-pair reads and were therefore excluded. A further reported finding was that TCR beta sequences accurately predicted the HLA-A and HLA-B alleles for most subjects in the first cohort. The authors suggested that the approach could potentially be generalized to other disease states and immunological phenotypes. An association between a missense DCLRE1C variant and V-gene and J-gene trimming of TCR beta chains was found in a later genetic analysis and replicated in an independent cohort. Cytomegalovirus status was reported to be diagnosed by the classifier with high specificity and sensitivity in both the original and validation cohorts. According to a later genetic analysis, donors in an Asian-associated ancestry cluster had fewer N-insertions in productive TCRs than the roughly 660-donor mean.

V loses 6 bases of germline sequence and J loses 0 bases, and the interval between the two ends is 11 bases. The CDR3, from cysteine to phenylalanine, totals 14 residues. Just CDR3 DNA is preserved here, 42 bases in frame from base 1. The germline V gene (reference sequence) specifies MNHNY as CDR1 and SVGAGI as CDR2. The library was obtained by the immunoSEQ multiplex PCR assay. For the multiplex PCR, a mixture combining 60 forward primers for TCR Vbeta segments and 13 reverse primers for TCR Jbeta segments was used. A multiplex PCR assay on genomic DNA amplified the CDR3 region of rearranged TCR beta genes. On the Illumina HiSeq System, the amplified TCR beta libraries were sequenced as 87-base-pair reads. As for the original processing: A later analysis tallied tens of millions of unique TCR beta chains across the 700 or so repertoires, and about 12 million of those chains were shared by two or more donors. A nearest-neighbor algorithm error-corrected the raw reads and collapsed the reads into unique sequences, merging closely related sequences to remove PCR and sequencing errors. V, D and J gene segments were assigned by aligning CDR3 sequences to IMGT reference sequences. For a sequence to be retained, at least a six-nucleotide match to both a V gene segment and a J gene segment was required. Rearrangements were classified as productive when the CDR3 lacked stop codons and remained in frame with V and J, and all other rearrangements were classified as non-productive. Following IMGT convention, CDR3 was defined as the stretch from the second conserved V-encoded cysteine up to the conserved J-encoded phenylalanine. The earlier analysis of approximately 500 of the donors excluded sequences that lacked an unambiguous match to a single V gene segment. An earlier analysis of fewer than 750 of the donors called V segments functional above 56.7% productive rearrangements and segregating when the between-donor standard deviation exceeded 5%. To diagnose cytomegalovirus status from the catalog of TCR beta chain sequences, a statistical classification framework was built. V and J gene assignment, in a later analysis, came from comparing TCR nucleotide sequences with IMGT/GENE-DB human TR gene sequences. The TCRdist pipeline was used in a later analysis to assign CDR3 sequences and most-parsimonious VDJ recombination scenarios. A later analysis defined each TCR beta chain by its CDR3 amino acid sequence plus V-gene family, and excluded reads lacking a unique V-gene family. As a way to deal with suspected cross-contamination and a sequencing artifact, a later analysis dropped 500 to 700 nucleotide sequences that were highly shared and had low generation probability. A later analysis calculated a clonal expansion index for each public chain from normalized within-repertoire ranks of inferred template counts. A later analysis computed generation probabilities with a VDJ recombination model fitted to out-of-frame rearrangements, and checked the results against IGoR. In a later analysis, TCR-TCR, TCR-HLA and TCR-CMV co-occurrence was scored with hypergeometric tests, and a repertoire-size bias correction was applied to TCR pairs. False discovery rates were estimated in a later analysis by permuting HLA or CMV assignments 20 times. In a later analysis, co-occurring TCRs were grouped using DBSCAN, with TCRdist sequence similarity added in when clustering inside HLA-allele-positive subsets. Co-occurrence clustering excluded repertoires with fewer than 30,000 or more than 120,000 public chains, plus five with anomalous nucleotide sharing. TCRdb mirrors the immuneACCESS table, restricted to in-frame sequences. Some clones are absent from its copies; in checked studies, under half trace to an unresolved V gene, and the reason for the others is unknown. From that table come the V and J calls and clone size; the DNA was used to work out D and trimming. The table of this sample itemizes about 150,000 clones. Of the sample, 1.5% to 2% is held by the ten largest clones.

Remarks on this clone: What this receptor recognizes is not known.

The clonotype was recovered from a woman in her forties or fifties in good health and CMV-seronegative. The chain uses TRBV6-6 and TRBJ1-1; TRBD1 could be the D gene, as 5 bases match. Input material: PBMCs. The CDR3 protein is CASSEQVVNTEAFF. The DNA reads TGTGCCAGCAGCGAACAGGTTGTGAACACTGAAGCTTTCTTT.